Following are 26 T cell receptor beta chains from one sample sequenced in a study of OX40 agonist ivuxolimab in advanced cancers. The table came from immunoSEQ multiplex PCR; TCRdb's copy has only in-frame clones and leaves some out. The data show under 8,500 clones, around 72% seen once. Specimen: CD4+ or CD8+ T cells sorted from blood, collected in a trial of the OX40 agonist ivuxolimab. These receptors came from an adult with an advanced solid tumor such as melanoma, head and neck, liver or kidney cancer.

CDR3 bases: TGTGCCAGCAGCTCAACAGGCGGAGAAAGCTATGGCTACACCTTC. Protein product: CASSSTGGESYGYTF. The rearrangement joins TRBV7-8 to TRBJ1-2, with D possibly TRBD1 on 5 matching bases. The germline CDR1 and CDR2 sequences are SGHVS and FQNEAQ. This CDR3 region has 15 residues. V lost 4 bases to trimming and J lost 4 bases, with 16 bases between them.

The CDR3 protein is CASRTGTAVYGYTF. The CDR3 DNA sequence: TGTGCCAGCAGGACGGGGACAGCGGTCTATGGCTACACCTTC. The rearrangement joins TRBV6-5 to TRBJ1-2, with 7 bases matching TRBD1. CDR3 length equals 14 residues. V lost 6 bases, J lost 4 bases, and 8 bases stayed unmatched. The V gene's germline CDR1 is MNHEY and CDR2 SVGAGI.

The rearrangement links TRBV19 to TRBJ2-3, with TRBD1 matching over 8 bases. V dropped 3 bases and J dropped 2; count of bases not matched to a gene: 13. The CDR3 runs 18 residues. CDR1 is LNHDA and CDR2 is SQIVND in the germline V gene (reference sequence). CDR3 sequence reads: CASSISLGQASPTDTQYF. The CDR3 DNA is TGTGCCAGTAGTATTTCACTGGGACAGGCCTCGCCCACAGATACGCAGTATTTT.

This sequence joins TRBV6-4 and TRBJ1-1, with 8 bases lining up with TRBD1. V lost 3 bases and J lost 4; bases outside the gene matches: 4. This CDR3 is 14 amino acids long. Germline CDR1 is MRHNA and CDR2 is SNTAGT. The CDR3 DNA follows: TGTGCCAGCAGTGATACCGACAGGGGCACTGAAGCTTTCTTT. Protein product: CASSDTDRGTEAFF.

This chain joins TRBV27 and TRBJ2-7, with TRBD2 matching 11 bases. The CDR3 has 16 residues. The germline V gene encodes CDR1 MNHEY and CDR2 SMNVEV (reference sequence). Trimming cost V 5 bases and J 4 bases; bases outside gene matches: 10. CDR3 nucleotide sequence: TGTGCCAGCAGTGAAACGACTAGCGGGGCCTCGTACGAGCAGTACTTC. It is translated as CASSETTSGASYEQYF.

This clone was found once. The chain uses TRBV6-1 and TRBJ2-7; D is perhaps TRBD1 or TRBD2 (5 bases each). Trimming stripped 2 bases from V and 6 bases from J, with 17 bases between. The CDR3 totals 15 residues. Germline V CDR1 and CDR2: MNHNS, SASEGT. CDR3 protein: CASSESGTGLIEQYF. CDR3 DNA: TGTGCCAGCAGTGAATCTGGGACCGGGCTAATCGAGCAGTACTTC.

CDR3 nucleotide sequence: TGTGCCAGCAGCCAAGATAGGGCAGGCTATGGCTACACCTTC. This sequence encodes CASSQDRAGYGYTF. The genes are TRBV4-2 and TRBJ1-2; D unresolved. Trimming stripped 0 bases from V and 4 bases from J, with 9 bases between. Germline-derived CDR1 and CDR2 are LGHNA and YNFKEQ. The CDR3 is made up of 14 amino acids.

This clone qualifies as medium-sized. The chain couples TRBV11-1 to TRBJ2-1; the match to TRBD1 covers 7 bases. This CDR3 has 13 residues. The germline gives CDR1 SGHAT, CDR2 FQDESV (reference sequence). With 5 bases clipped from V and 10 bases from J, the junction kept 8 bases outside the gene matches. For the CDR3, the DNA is TGTGCCAGCAGCCAGGGGGATGGGCGGGAGCAGTTCTTC. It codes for CASSQGDGREQFF.

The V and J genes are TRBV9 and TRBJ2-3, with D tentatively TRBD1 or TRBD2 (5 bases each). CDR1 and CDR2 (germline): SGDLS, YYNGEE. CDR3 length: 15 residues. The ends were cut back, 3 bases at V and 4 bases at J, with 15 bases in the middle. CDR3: CASSAPGPTPDTQYF. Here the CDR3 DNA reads TGTGCCAGCAGCGCTCCGGGACCGACCCCAGATACGCAGTATTTT.

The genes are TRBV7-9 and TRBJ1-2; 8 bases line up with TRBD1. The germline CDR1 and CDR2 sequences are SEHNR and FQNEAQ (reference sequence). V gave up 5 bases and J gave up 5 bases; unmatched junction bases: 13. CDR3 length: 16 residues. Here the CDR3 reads CASSDGTGEVIYGYTF. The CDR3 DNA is TGTGCCAGCAGCGATGGGACAGGAGAAGTTATTTATGGCTACACCTTC.

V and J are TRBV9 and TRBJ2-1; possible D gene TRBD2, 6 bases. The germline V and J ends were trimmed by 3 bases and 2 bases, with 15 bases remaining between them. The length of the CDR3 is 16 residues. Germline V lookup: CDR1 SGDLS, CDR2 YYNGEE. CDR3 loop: CASSASGTQAYNEQFF. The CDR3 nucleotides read TGTGCCAGCAGCGCATCGGGGACTCAGGCCTACAATGAGCAGTTCTTC.

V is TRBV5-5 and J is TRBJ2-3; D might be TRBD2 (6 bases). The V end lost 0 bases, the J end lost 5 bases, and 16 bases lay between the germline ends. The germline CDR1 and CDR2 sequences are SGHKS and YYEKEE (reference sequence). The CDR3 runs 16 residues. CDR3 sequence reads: CASSLVASVGGDTQYF. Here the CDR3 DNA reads TGTGCCAGCAGCTTGGTGGCTAGCGTGGGAGGAGATACGCAGTATTTT.

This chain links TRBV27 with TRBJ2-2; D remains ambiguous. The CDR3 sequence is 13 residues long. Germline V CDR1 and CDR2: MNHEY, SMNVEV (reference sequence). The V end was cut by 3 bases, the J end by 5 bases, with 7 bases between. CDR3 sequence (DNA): TGTGCCAGCAGTTTTATTGGGACCGGGGAGCTGTTTTTT. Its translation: CASSFIGTGELFF.

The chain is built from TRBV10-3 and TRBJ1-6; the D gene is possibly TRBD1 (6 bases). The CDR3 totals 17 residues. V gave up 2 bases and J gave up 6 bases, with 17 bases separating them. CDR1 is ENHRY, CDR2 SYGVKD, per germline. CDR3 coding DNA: TGTGCCATCAGTGAGGGTTACCAGGGGCCTCTTAATTCACCCCTCCACTTT. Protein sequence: CAISEGYQGPLNSPLHF.

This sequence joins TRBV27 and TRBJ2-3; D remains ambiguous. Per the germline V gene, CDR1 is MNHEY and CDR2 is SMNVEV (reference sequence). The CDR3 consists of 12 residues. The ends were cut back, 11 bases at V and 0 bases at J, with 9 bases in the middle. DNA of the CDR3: TGTGCCGTCAGCGTTAGCACAGATACGCAGTATTTT. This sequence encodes CAVSVSTDTQYF.

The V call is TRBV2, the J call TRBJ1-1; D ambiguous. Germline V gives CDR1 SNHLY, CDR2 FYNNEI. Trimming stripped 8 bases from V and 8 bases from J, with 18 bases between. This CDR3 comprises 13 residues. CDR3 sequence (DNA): TGTGCCAGCTACGGAGGTGAAGTTACCGAAGCTTTCTTT. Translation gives CASYGGEVTEAFF.

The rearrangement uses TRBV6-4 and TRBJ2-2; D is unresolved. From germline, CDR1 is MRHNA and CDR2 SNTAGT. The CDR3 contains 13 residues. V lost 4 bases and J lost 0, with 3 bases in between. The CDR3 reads CASSGANTGELFF. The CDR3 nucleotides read TGTGCCAGCAGTGGCGCGAACACCGGGGAGCTGTTTTTT.

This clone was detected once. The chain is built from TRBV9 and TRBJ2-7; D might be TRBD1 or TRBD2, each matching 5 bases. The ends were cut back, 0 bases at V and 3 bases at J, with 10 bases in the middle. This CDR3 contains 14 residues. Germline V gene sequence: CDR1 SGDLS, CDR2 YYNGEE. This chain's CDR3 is CASSVGAGSYEQYF. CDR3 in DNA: TGTGCCAGCAGCGTAGGGGCAGGGAGCTACGAGCAGTACTTC. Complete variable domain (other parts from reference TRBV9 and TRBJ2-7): DSGVTQTPKHLITATGQRVTLRCSPRSGDLSVYWYQQSLDQGLQFLIQYYNGEERAKGNILERFSAQQFPDLHSELNLSSLELGDSALYFCASSVGAGSYEQYFGPGTRLTVT.

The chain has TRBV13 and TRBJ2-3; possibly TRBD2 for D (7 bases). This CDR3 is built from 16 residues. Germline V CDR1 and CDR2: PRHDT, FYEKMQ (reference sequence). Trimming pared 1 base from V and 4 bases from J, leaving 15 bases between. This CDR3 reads CASSLEGGTPSDTQYF. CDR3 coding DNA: TGTGCCAGCAGCTTAGAGGGGGGGACTCCTTCAGATACGCAGTATTTT.

The CDR3 DNA reads as TGTGCCAGCAGCTCCCCGCAGGGGCAGTTCTTC. Translating it yields CASSSPQGQFF. The chain has TRBV7-9 and TRBJ2-1; possible D gene TRBD1, 5 bases. The CDR3 length is 11 residues. The germline gives CDR1 SEHNR, CDR2 FQNEAQ (reference sequence). Trimming pared 4 bases from V and 12 bases from J, leaving 10 bases between.

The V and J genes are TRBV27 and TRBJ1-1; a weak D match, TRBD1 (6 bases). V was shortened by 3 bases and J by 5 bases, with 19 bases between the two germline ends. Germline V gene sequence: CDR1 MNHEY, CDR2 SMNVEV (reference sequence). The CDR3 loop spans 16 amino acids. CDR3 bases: TGTGCCAGCAGTTTCGTTCTCAGGGGCATTTGGACTGAAGCTTTCTTT. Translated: CASSFVLRGIWTEAFF.

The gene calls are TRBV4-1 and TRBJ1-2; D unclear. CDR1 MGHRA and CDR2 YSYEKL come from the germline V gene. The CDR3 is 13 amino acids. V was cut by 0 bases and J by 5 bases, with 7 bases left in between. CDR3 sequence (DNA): TGCGCCAGCAGCCAAGAAACGGCATATGGCTACACCTTC. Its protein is CASSQETAYGYTF.

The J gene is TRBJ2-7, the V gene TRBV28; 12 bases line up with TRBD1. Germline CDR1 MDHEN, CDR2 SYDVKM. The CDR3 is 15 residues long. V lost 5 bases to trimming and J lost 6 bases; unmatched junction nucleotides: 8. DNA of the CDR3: TGTGCCAGCAGTGAAACCGGGACAGGGGGCTTCGAGCAGTACTTC. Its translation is CASSETGTGGFEQYF.

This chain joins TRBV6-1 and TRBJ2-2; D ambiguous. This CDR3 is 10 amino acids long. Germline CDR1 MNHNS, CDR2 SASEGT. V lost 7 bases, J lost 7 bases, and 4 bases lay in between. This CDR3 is CASKGGELFF. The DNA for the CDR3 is TGTGCCAGCAAAGGCGGGGAGCTGTTTTTT.

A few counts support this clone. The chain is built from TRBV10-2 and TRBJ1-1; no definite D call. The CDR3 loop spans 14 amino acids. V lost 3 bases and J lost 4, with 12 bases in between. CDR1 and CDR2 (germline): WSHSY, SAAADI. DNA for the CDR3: TGCGCCAGCAGTGACGACCTGGGGAGCACTGAAGCTTTCTTT. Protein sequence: CASSDDLGSTEAFF.

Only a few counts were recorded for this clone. The CDR3 here is CASSEWANRGETQYF. CDR3 sequence (DNA): TGTGCCAGCAGTGAATGGGCCAACCGGGGTGAGACCCAGTACTTC. The chain links TRBV25-1 to TRBJ2-5; D is perhaps TRBD2 (5 bases). The CDR3 runs 15 residues. CDR1 and CDR2 from the germline V gene are MGHDK and SYGVNS. V dropped 1 base and J dropped 5 bases, with 14 bases sitting between them.